The rows below give T cell receptor beta chains drawn from one sample of a study of long-term antiretroviral therapy in people with HIV. Data came from immunoSEQ multiplex PCR; TCRdb stores just in-frame clones and leaves some out. The sample has tens of thousands of clones; approximately 86% are singletons. This material consisted of unsorted PBMCs, taken 1.3 years after starting antiretroviral therapy. These TCRs come from a man aged 55 to 70 with HIV. Each CDR3 is given without its conserved first and last residue.

v_call	cdr3_length	j_call	cdr3_aa
TRBV5-4	14	TRBJ1-6	ASSLELQGPNSPLH
TRBV6-5	11	TRBJ2-7	ASSYNNVYEQY
TRBV2	14	TRBJ2-1	ASMGTSGSARNEQF
TRBV19	12	TRBJ1-2	ASRSTRDDYGYT
TRBV7-2	13	TRBJ2-3	ASSLGPDYTDTQY
TRBV5-4	16	TRBJ2-3	ASSPLGRLAGVTDTQY
TRBV6-5	11	TRBJ2-2	ASSYSLGGELF
TRBV5-1	13	TRBJ2-5	ASSSLGLAEETQY
TRBV11-2	14	TRBJ1-2	ASSRLPGQGHYGYT
TRBV18	12	TRBJ2-3	ASSGARSTDTQY
TRBV30	15	TRBJ1-3	AWSDVRRGFSGNTIY
TRBV7-9	12	TRBJ2-5	ASSTIDRGETQY
TRBV4-3	14	TRBJ2-1	ASSRNRGGTYNEQF
TRBV6-1	12	TRBJ1-1	ASSLDRFSEGAF
TRBV5-8	15	TRBJ2-3	ASSFSGLAGSTDTQY
TRBV6-5	12	TRBJ2-7	ASSQDRGSYEQY
TRBV9	14	TRBJ2-2	ASSVGLAPNTGELF
TRBV7-9	13	TRBJ1-1	ASSPEPRENAEAF
TRBV2	10	TRBJ1-5	ASSGDDQPQH
TRBV18	12	TRBJ1-6	ASSVDRSDSPLH